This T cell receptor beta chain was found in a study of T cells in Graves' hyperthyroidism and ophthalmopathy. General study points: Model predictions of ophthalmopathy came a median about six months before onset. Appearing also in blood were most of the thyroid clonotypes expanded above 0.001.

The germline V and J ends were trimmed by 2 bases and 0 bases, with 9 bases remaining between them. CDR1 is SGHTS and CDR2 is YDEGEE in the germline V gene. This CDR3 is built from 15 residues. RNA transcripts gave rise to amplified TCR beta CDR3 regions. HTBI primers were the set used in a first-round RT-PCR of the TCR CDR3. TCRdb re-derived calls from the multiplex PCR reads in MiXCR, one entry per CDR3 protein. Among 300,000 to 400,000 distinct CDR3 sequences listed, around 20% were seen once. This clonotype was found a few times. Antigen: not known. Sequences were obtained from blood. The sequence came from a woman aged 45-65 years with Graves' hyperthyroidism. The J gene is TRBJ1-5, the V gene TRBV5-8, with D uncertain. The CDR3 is CASSFESYSNQPQHF. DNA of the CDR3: TGTGCCAGCAGCTTTGAGAGCTATAGCAATCAGCCCCAGCATTTT.